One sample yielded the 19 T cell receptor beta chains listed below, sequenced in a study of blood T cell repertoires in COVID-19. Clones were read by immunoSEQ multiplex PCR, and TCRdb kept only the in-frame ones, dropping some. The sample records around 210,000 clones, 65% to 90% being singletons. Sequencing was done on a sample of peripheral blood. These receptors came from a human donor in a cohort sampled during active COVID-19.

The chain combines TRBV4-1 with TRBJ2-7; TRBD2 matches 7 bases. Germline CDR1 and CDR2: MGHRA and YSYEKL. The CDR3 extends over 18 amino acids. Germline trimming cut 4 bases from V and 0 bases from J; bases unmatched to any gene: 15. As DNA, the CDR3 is TGCGCCAGCAGCCCAATCCACGGGAGGACGGGGAGCTCCTACGAGCAGTACTTC. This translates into CASSPIHGRTGSSYEQYF.

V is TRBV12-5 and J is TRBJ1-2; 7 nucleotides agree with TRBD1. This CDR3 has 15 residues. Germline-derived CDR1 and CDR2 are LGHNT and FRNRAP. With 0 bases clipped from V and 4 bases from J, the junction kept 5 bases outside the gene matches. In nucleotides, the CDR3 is TGTGCTAGTGGTTTGGTAGGGACAGCGACCTATGGCTACACCTTC. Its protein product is CASGLVGTATYGYTF.

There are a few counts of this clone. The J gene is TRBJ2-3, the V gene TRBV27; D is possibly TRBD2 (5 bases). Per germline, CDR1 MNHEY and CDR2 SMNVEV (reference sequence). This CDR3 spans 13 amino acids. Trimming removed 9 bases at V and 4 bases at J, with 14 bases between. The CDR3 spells CASPSGWADTQYF. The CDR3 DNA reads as TGTGCCAGTCCCTCGGGGTGGGCAGATACGCAGTATTTT.

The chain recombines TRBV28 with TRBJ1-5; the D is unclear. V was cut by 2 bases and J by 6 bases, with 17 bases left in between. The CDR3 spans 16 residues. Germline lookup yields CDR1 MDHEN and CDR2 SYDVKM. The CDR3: CASSLGRVYPAQPQHF. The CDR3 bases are TGTGCCAGCAGTTTAGGGCGAGTATACCCCGCTCAGCCCCAGCATTTT.

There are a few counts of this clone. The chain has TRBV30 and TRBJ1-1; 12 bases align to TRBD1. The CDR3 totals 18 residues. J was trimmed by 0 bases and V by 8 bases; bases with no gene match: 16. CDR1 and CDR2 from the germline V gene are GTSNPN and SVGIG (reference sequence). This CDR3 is CATSPVGDRGRLNTEAFF. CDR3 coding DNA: TGTGCCACCTCCCCAGTGGGGGACAGGGGGCGGTTGAACACTGAAGCTTTCTTT.

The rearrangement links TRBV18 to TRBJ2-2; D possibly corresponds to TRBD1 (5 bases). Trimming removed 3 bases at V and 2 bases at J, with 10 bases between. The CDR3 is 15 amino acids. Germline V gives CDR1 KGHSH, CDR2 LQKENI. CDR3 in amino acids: CASSPWTINTGELFF. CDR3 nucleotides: TGTGCCAGCTCACCGTGGACAATTAACACCGGGGAGCTGTTTTTT. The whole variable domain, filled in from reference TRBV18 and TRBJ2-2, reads NAGVMQNPRHLVRRRGQEARLRCSPMKGHSHVYWYRQLPEEGLKFMVYLQKENIIDESGMPKERFSAEFPKEGPSILRIQQVVRGDSAAYFCASSPWTINTGELFFGEGSRLTVL.

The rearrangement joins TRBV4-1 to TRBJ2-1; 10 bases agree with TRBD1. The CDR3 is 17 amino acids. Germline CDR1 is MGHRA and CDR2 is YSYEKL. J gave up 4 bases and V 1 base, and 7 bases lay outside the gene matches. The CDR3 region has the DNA TGCGCCAGCAGCCAAGCCCCCGGGACAGGGGTTTACAATGAGCAGTTCTTC. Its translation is CASSQAPGTGVYNEQFF.

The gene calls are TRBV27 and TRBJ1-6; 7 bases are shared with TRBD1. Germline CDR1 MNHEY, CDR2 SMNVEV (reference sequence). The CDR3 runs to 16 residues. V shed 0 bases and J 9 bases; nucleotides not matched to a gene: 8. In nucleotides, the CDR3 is TGTGCCAGCAGTTTATCGCTCAGGGGGTTGAGTTCACCCCTCCACTTT. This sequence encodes CASSLSLRGLSSPLHF.

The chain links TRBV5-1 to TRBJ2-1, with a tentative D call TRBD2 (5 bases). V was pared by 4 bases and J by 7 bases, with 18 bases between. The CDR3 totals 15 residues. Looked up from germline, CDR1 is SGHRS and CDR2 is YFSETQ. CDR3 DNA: TGCGCCAGCAGCCCATCCACGGTCCGGGGAAATGAGCAGTTCTTC. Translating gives CASSPSTVRGNEQFF.

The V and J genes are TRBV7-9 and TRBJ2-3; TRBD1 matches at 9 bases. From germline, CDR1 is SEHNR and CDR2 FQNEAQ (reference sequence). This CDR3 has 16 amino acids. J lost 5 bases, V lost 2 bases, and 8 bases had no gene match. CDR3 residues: CASSLTGTGPLDTQYF. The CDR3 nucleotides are TGTGCCAGCAGCTTAACCGGGACAGGGCCGTTAGATACGCAGTATTTT.

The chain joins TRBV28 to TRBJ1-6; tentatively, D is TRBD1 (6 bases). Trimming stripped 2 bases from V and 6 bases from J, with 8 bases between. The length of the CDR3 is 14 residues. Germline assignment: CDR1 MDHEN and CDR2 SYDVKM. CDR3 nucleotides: TGTGCCAGCAGTTTAGTACAGGGTAATTCACCCCTCCACTTT. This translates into CASSLVQGNSPLHF.

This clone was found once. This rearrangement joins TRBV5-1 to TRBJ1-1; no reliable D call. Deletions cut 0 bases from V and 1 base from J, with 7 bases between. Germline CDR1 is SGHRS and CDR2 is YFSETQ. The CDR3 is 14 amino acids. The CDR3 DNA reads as TGCGCCAGCAGCTTGGCCCCTCCGAACACTGAAGCTTTCTTT. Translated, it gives CASSLAPPNTEAFF. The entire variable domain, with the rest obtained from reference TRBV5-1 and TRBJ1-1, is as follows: KAGVTQTPRYLIKTRGQQVTLSCSPISGHRSVSWYQQTPGQGLQFLFEYFSETQRNKGNFPGRFSGRQFSNSRSEMNVSTLELGDSALYLCASSLAPPNTEAFFGQGTRLTVV.

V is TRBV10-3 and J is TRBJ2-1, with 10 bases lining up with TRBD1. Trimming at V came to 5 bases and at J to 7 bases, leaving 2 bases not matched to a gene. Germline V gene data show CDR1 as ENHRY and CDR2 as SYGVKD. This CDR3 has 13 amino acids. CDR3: CAISPGQGNEQFF. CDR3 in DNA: TGTGCCATCAGTCCGGGACAGGGGAATGAGCAGTTCTTC.

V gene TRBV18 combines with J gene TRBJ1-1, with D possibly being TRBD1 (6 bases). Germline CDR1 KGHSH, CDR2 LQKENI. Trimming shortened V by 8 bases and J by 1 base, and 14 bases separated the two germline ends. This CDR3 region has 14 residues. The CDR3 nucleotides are TGTGCCAGCGCCCGGGGACAAACGAACACTGAAGCTTTCTTT. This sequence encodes CASARGQTNTEAFF.

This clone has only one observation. This chain's CDR3 is CASRWQGRTDTQYF. CDR3 DNA: TGCGCCAGCAGGTGGCAGGGTCGCACAGATACGCAGTATTTT. The gene calls are TRBV4-1 and TRBJ2-3; TRBD1 is a possible D gene (5 bases). Germline CDR1 and CDR2: MGHRA and YSYEKL. The V end lost 6 bases, the J end lost 1 base, and 11 bases lay between the germline ends. The CDR3 extends over 14 amino acids.

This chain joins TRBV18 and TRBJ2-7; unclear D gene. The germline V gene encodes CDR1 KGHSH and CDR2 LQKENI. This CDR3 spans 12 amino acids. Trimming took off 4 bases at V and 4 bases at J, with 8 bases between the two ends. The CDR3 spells CASSLNRYEQYF. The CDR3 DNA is TGTGCCAGCTCACTCAACAGATACGAGCAGTACTTC. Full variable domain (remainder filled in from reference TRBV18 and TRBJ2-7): NAGVMQNPRHLVRRRGQEARLRCSPMKGHSHVYWYRQLPEEGLKFMVYLQKENIIDESGMPKERFSAEFPKEGPSILRIQQVVRGDSAAYFCASSLNRYEQYFGPGTRLTVT.

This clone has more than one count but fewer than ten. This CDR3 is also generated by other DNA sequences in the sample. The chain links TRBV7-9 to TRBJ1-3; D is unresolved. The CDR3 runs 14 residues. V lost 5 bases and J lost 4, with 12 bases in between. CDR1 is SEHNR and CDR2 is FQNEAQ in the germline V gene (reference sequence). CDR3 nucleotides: TGTGCCAGCAGCCCGGACGCGGGGGGAAACACCATATATTTT. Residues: CASSPDAGGNTIYF.

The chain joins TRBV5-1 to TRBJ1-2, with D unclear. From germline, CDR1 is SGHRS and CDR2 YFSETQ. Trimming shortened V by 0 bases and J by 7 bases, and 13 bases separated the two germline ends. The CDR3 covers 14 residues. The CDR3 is CASSLDGGLGGYTF. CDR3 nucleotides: TGCGCCAGCAGCTTGGATGGCGGACTCGGTGGCTACACCTTC.

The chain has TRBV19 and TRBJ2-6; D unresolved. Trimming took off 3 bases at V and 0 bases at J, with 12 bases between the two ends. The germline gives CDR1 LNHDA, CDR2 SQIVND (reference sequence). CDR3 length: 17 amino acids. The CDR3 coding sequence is TGTGCCAGTAGTATTTCGGGTGGCCTCTCTGGGGCCAACGTCCTGACTTTC. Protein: CASSISGGLSGANVLTF.